This T cell receptor (beta chain) came from a study of blood T cell repertoires in COVID-19. The overall study: Donors in the United States, Italy and Spain gave samples during acute or convalescent COVID-19.

CDR3 size: 21 residues. The germline V gene has CDR1 LGHNT and CDR2 FRNRAP. V lost 3 bases to trimming and J lost 0 bases, with 27 bases between them. Per the original data handling: Reference gene primers were amplified, and this amplification served to estimate nucleated cell counts. Clones were sequenced by immunoSEQ multiplex PCR, and TCRdb holds only the in-frame ones, with some missing. V and J calls and clone size are copied from that table; D and trimming were computed from the DNA. The top ten clones hold roughly 2% of a sample with roughly 38,000 clones, 60% to 85% of them seen once. The sequenced sample was peripheral blood. V and J are TRBV12-5 and TRBJ1-5, with D perhaps matching TRBD1 (6 bases). The source is a man aged 55 to 70 with active COVID-19. The CDR3 coding sequence is TGTGCTAGTGGTTTTGGGAAGACAGGTACTTTACGGTATTATAGCAATCAGCCCCAGCATTTT. It specifies CASGFGKTGTLRYYSNQPQHF.